These 18 T cell receptor beta chains were all obtained from the same sample, sequenced in a study of beta chain features in type 1 diabetes (dated by TCRdb to between 2017 and 2018). Libraries were prepared through the immunoSEQ multiplex PCR assay. The entire amount of isolated RNA was reverse transcribed using the High Capacity cDNA Reverse Transcription Kit, so the sequenced TCRB transcripts were expressed ones. TCRdb stores this immuneACCESS table with in-frame sequences only. Part of the clones is absent; in the studies checked, under half of the shortfall reflects unresolved V genes, and no reason is known for the rest. The sample records under 450,000 clones, approximately 15% of which are singletons. Under 0.04% of the sample belongs to the ten largest clones. The sample taken for sequencing was naive CD4+ T cells from blood. The cell subset or site label of this sample denotes: true naive CD4+ T cells. The receptors stem from a man younger than 40 in good health.

CDR3 protein: CASSDVPVQETQYF. The CDR3 bases are TGTGCCAGCAGTGACGTCCCGGTGCAAGAGACCCAGTACTTC. V is TRBV6-1 and J is TRBJ2-5; D call uncertain. CDR1 is MNHNS and CDR2 is SASEGT in the germline V gene. Trimming removed 3 bases at V and 2 bases at J, with 10 bases between. CDR3 length: 14 residues.

The rearrangement links TRBV5-1 to TRBJ1-1, with D possibly matching TRBD1 (6 bases). Germline V gene data show CDR1 as SGHRS and CDR2 as YFSETQ. V shed 4 bases and J shed 1 base, with 8 bases lying between them. The CDR3 covers 13 residues. The CDR3: CASSEQGNTEAFF. The CDR3 DNA is TGCGCCAGCAGCGAACAGGGGAACACTGAAGCTTTCTTT.

This clone was seen only a few times. The gene calls are TRBV30 and TRBJ2-5; D may be TRBD2 (6 bases). Trimming cost V 5 bases and J 5 bases, with 12 bases left between them. CDR1 and CDR2 from the germline V gene are GTSNPN and SVGIG (reference sequence). The CDR3 spans 12 residues. For the CDR3, the DNA is TGTGCCTGGTCCGGGGGAAGGGAGACCCAGTACTTC. Protein sequence: CAWSGGRETQYF. Together with reference TRBV30 and TRBJ2-5, the CDR3 gives the full variable domain: SQTIHQWPATLVQPVGSPLSLECTVEGTSNPNLYWYRQAAGRGLQLLFYSVGIGQISSEVPQNLSASRPQDRQFILSSKKLLLSDSGFYLCAWSGGRETQYFGPGTRLLVL.

This chain uses TRBV4-3 with TRBJ1-2, with unresolved D. V dropped 8 bases and J dropped 0 bases, with 16 bases sitting between them. The germline gives CDR1 LGHNA, CDR2 YSLEER. The CDR3 covers 15 residues. The CDR3 coding sequence is TGCGCCAGCGGGGATTACAGAGAAACTAACTATGGCTACACCTTC. Its translation is CASGDYRETNYGYTF.

At least ten counts were recorded for this clone. This rearrangement joins TRBV4-1 to TRBJ2-1, with TRBD2 matching 10 bases. The germline gives CDR1 MGHRA, CDR2 YSYEKL. This CDR3 has 15 amino acids. V shed 1 base and J 7 bases; nucleotides not matched to a gene: 4. The CDR3 sequence: CASSQAGLAANEQFF. The CDR3 region has the DNA TGCGCCAGCAGCCAAGCCGGACTAGCGGCAAATGAGCAGTTCTTC.

This clone was seen a few times. The chain joins TRBV7-2 to TRBJ2-1, with 7 positions matching TRBD2. The CDR3 loop spans 15 amino acids. Germline V gives CDR1 SGHTA, CDR2 FQGNSA. The V segment lost 5 bases and the J segment 5 bases; nucleotides outside the gene matches: 9. The DNA for the CDR3 is TGTGCCAGCAGCGCGAGACGGGGGGATAACAATGAGCAGTTCTTC. Its translation is CASSARRGDNNEQFF.

V is TRBV7-6 and J is TRBJ2-1; 15 bases align to TRBD2. V trimming: 4 bases; J trimming: 14 bases; junction bases outside the gene matches: 9. The CDR3 consists of 15 residues. Germline lookup yields CDR1 SGHVS and CDR2 FNYEAQ. The CDR3: CASSSQGGLAGGKFF. CDR3 DNA: TGTGCCAGCAGCTCACAAGGGGGACTAGCGGGAGGAAAGTTCTTC.

The chain carries TRBV4-3 and TRBJ2-3; 8 positions agree with TRBD2. The germline CDR1 and CDR2 sequences are LGHNA and YSLEER. Germline trimming cut 0 bases from V and 2 bases from J; bases unmatched to any gene: 7. The CDR3 spans 17 residues. The CDR3 loop reads CASSQDARGRPTDTQYF. The DNA for the CDR3 is TGCGCCAGCAGCCAAGACGCTCGCGGGAGGCCCACAGATACGCAGTATTTT.

This chain links TRBV2 with TRBJ1-1, with D unresolved. Between the trimmed V and J ends, which lost 4 bases and 1 base, there was a span of 7 bases. The germline V gene encodes CDR1 SNHLY and CDR2 FYNNEI. CDR3 size: 13 residues. Here the CDR3 DNA reads TGTGCCAGCAGTGTTGAGGGGAACACTGAAGCTTTCTTT. It encodes CASSVEGNTEAFF.

In its sample, this clone was seen a few times. This chain connects TRBV18 to TRBJ2-3; 7 nucleotides agree with TRBD1. Germline V CDR1 and CDR2: KGHSH, LQKENI. Trimming took 3 bases from V and 4 from J; bases not matched to a gene: 7. The CDR3 runs 15 residues. Here the CDR3 DNA reads TGTGCCAGCTCACCGTTTTCCACAGGGGCAGATACGCAGTATTTT. Protein product: CASSPFSTGADTQYF.

This chain links TRBV5-1 with TRBJ2-2; 9 bases line up with TRBD1. CDR1 and CDR2 (germline): SGHRS, YFSETQ. After removal of 5 bases from V and 2 bases from J, the junction contained 4 bases not matched to a gene. The CDR3 sequence is 15 residues long. CDR3 sequence reads: CASSPDRGNTGELFF. CDR3 DNA: TGCGCCAGCAGTCCGGACAGGGGTAACACCGGGGAGCTGTTTTTT. Full variable domain (rest looked up from reference TRBV5-1 and TRBJ2-2): KAGVTQTPRYLIKTRGQQVTLSCSPISGHRSVSWYQQTPGQGLQFLFEYFSETQRNKGNFPGRFSGRQFSNSRSEMNVSTLELGDSALYLCASSPDRGNTGELFFGEGSRLTVL.

This clone was seen once. Within the sample, other DNA sequences also encode this same CDR3. The genes are TRBV10-3 and TRBJ2-3; D is undetermined. Deletions cut 8 bases from V and 0 bases from J, with 3 bases between. Germline V gene sequence: CDR1 ENHRY, CDR2 SYGVKD. The CDR3 is 11 residues long. CDR3 DNA sequence: TGTGCCATCTCTAGCACAGATACGCAGTATTTT. Its protein is CAISSTDTQYF.

This sequence joins TRBV23-1 and TRBJ2-1; the match to TRBD2 covers 7 bases. TRBV23-1 is reported as an ORF; its role is uncertain. J lost 7 bases, V lost 0 bases, and 3 bases had no gene match. The CDR3 runs 14 residues. The CDR3, as DNA: TGCGCCAGCAGTCAATCTATGGGGGGGAATGAGCAGTTCTTC. Protein sequence: CASSQSMGGNEQFF.

The chain uses TRBV10-3 and TRBJ1-2, with D possibly matching TRBD1 (5 bases). V gave up 8 bases and J gave up 7 bases, with 11 bases separating them. The CDR3 is made up of 11 amino acids. From germline, CDR1 is ENHRY and CDR2 SYGVKD. Here the CDR3 reads CAIQLGTGYTF. DNA of the CDR3: TGTGCCATCCAGTTAGGGACTGGCTACACCTTC.

The chain combines TRBV15 with TRBJ2-5; 8 bases match TRBD2. CDR1 is LNHNV, CDR2 YYDKDF, per germline (reference sequence). The CDR3 covers 14 residues. V lost 3 bases and J lost 4; bases outside the gene matches: 4. The CDR3 spells CATSRELAGETQYF. In DNA form, the CDR3 reads TGTGCCACCAGCAGGGAGCTAGCGGGAGAGACCCAGTACTTC.

A few counts support this clone. This chain joins TRBV5-1 and TRBJ2-1; D not certain. The CDR3 spans 18 residues. V dropped 0 bases and J dropped 5 bases, with 21 bases sitting between them. Germline lookup yields CDR1 SGHRS and CDR2 YFSETQ. In DNA, the CDR3 is TGCGCCAGCAGCTTGGAGAGCAGTTGGCCGACATTAAACAATGAGCAGTTCTTC. It yields the protein CASSLESSWPTLNNEQFF.

The J gene is TRBJ1-1, the V gene TRBV5-6, with 7 positions matching TRBD1. The CDR3 covers 18 residues. Per the germline V gene, CDR1 is SGHDT and CDR2 is YYEEEE. V trimming: 0 bases; J trimming: 1 base; junction bases outside the gene matches: 12. The CDR3 nucleotides are TGTGCCAGCAGCTTGGCGGGTACAGGGACAGATCAGAACACTGAAGCTTTCTTT. Encoded protein: CASSLAGTGTDQNTEAFF.

The chain combines TRBV10-3 with TRBJ2-1, with 7 positions matching TRBD2. The germline CDR1 and CDR2 sequences are ENHRY and SYGVKD. This CDR3 region has 15 residues. J was trimmed by 1 base and V by 3 bases; bases with no gene match: 3. CDR3 protein: CAISDAGESYNEQFF. The CDR3 DNA reads TGTGCCATCAGTGACGCGGGAGAATCCTACAATGAGCAGTTCTTC.